This TCR beta chain comes out of a study of immune evolution from preneoplasia to lung adenocarcinoma (dated by TCRdb to the early 2020s). About the full investigation: The study combined immune gene expression, TCR sequencing and multiplex immunofluorescence to profile immune contexture across lung adenocarcinoma precursors and invasive adenocarcinoma. The sample size was set by how many specimens were available, not by a prior power calculation. Whole exome sequencing and methylation data from the same cohort of nodules were integrated with the immune data. According to the study, 105 samples went through TCR sequencing. Class I HLA alleles were inferred from exome data with POLYSOLVER, and allele-specific HLA loss was detected with LOHHLA. The TCR sequencing data were obtained from 51 patients. The overall cohort was made up of around 57 patients with pulmonary nodules who had surgical resection. Resected precursor lesions (AAH, AIS, MIA) and invasive adenocarcinomas were each compared against paired morphologically normal lung tissue.

The investigation overall reported the following: All patients were from Japan and China, so applicability to Western populations was uncertain. Findings were based on association rather than direct causation; larger cohorts with long-term follow-up and longitudinal biopsies were deemed needed. The highest top T cell clone frequencies were observed in normal lung, and a progressive decrease in top T cell clone frequencies appeared to occur from AAH through AIS, MIA and invasive adenocarcinoma. Normal lung showed the highest clonality, whereas later-stage lesions appeared to have higher T cell density and diversity but lower clonality.

The CDR3 sequence holds 14 residues, the cysteine and phenylalanine included. The CDR3 DNA has 42 bases and is translated from base 1. V loses 6 bases of germline sequence and J loses 0 bases, and the interval between the two ends is 9 bases. The germline V gene gives CDR1 as MDHEN and CDR2 as SYDVKM. This clone was counted a few times. What antigen it recognizes has not been identified. Qualities for individual bases were not recorded, and no much larger clone is one base off. The immunoSEQ hsTCRbeta Kit was used to sequence TCR beta CDR3 regions from DNA. The paper's processing steps were these. The ImmunoSEQ Analyzer was used to analyse the TCR sequencing data. T cell clonality was defined as 1 minus Pielou's evenness computed on productive rearrangements. To measure T cell diversity, the inverse Simpson index was applied to productive templates. T cell density was defined as TCR beta template counts normalized to usable DNA, with usable DNA estimated by amplification and sequencing of housekeeping genes. TCR metrics were compared across histologic stages using two-sided Kruskal-Wallis tests. TCRdb's version of the immuneACCESS table is confined to in-frame rearrangements and falls short of the full clone set. An unresolved V gene accounts for under half of the shortfall where checked; the remainder is of unknown origin. V and J calls and clone size are as listed in that table; D and trimming were resolved from the DNA. For this sample there are 2,500 or so clones; approximately 40% appear just once. Jointly, the top ten make up 15% to 20% of the sample.

Resection was performed on patients in Japan or China between the mid-2010s and the late 2010s. Histologic diagnosis of each case was confirmed independently by two lung cancer pathologists on H&E slides. FFPE tissue was used for DNA isolation with the AllPrep DNA/RNA FFPE Kit. Sequencing was carried out using FFPE adjacent normal lung tissue. This sequence originates from a person aged 60-80 years with lung adenocarcinoma. The chain employs TRBV28 and TRBJ2-1, with no D gene named confidently. This receptor carries the CDR3 CASRELSSYNEQFF. The bases are TGTGCCAGCAGAGAACTGAGCTCCTACAATGAGCAGTTCTTC.